The 30 T cell receptor beta chains reported below all come from one sample, sequenced in a study of early T cells in non-severe SARS-CoV-2 infection. One entry per CDR3 protein, called by TCRdb with MiXCR from the 5' RACE reads. The repertoire holds 35,000 to 45,000 distinct CDR3 sequences, with over 4.5% as singletons. Sequenced material: whole blood. These receptor sequences come from an adult who was a healthcare worker with PCR-confirmed SARS-CoV-2 infection or an uninfected control (not recorded which).

This clonotype was seen a few times. V gene TRBV6-2 or TRBV6-3 combines with J gene TRBJ2-1, with TRBD2 identical over 10 bases. This CDR3 is 15 amino acids long. Per the germline V gene, CDR1 is MNHEY and CDR2 is SVGEGT. After removal of 6 bases from V and 2 bases from J, the junction contained 4 bases not matched to a gene. The CDR3 is CASSPSGRAYNEQFF. The CDR3 bases are TGTGCCAGCAGCCCCAGCGGGAGGGCCTACAATGAGCAGTTCTTC.

This clonotype was recorded at least ten times. The chain uses TRBV20-1 and TRBJ2-7, with 7 positions matching TRBD2. The CDR3 sequence is 15 residues long. Germline trimming cut 0 bases from V and 5 bases from J; bases unmatched to any gene: 10. Germline-derived CDR1 and CDR2 are DFQATT and SNEGSKA (reference sequence). The DNA for the CDR3 is TGCAGTGCTAGAGAAGGGGCGGGAGTTGTCCACGAGCAGTACTTC. As protein: CSAREGAGVVHEQYF.

This clonotype was observed at least ten times. The chain links TRBV7-9 to TRBJ2-3; no firm D call. Trimming shortened V by 1 base and J by 3 bases, and 8 bases separated the two germline ends. This CDR3 is 14 amino acids long. CDR1 SEHNR and CDR2 FQNEAQ come from the germline V gene (reference sequence). The chain's CDR3 is CASSLGTDTDTQYF. CDR3 bases: TGTGCCAGCAGCTTAGGGACGGATACAGATACGCAGTATTTT. The variable domain in full, completed from reference TRBV7-9 and TRBJ2-3, reads DTGVSQNPRHKITKRGQNVTFRCDPISEHNRLYWYRQTLGQGPEFLTYFQNEAQLEKSRLLSDRFSAERPKGSFSTLEIQRTEQGDSAMYLCASSLGTDTDTQYFGPGTRLTVL.

This clonotype was seen at least ten times. This sequence joins TRBV4-2 and TRBJ2-1; 9 positions match TRBD1. The junction had 8 bases not matched to a gene; V was cut back by 4 bases and J by 1 base. Germline-derived CDR1 and CDR2 are LGHNA and YNFKEQ. The CDR3 extends over 17 amino acids. CDR3 DNA: TGTGCCAGCAGCCGCGAATCCGGGACAGGGTCCTACAATGAGCAGTTCTTC. Its translation: CASSRESGTGSYNEQFF.

This clonotype was seen ten or more times. The rearrangement links TRBV6-5 to TRBJ1-1; TRBD1 agrees at 7 bases. This CDR3 spans 13 amino acids. Germline-derived CDR1 and CDR2 are MNHEY and SVGAGI. The V and J ends lost 6 bases and 7 bases, in that order; junction bases with no gene match: 8. This CDR3 reads CASSPGTAYEAFF. CDR3 coding DNA: TGTGCCAGCAGCCCTGGGACAGCCTATGAAGCTTTCTTT.

This clonotype was counted at least ten times. This chain joins TRBV4-1 and TRBJ2-3; 8 bases fit TRBD2. The CDR3 covers 13 residues. V shed 8 bases, J shed 4 bases, and the junction held 5 bases outside the gene matches. Germline CDR1 reads MGHRA; CDR2 reads YSYEKL. The CDR3 region is CASRLAYSDTQYF. CDR3 DNA: TGCGCCAGCCGACTAGCGTACTCAGATACGCAGTATTTT.

A few counts support this clonotype. V gene TRBV20-1 combines with J gene TRBJ2-7, with D possibly called TRBD1 or TRBD2 (5 bases each). Per the germline V gene, CDR1 is DFQATT and CDR2 is SNEGSKA (reference sequence). Between the trimmed V and J ends, which lost 6 bases and 3 bases, there was a span of 9 bases. The length of the CDR3 is 11 residues. The CDR3 DNA reads TGCAGTGCCGGGACCGGCTACGAGCAGTACTTC. Translation gives CSAGTGYEQYF.

This clonotype was detected ten times or more. Written as DNA, the CDR3 is TGTGCCAGCTCACCTTGGGGTGCCGATGAAAAACTGTTTTTT. Residues: CASSPWGADEKLFF. V gene TRBV18 combines with J gene TRBJ1-4; D remains unclear. The CDR3 is 14 residues long. Per the germline V gene, CDR1 is KGHSH and CDR2 is LQKENI. V was pared by 3 bases and J by 6 bases, with 11 bases between. Complete variable domain (other parts from reference TRBV18 and TRBJ1-4): NAGVMQNPRHLVRRRGQEARLRCSPMKGHSHVYWYRQLPEEGLKFMVYLQKENIIDESGMPKERFSAEFPKEGPSILRIQQVVRGDSAAYFCASSPWGADEKLFFGSGTQLSVL.

The table lists this clonotype with many counts. The V and J genes are TRBV2 and TRBJ2-4, with a tentative D call TRBD2 (7 bases). The V gene's germline CDR1 is SNHLY and CDR2 FYNNEI. The length of the CDR3 is 12 residues. The V end lost 7 bases, the J end lost 8 bases, and 12 bases lay between the germline ends. CDR3 protein: CASKGGGHIQYF. CDR3 bases: TGTGCCAGCAAGGGAGGGGGACACATTCAGTACTTC.

This clonotype occurred many times. This chain uses TRBV30 with TRBJ1-1; 9 bases align to TRBD1. This CDR3 is 16 amino acids long. CDR1 GTSNPN and CDR2 SVGIG come from the germline V gene (reference sequence). The trim removed 3 bases at V and 0 bases at J, leaving 8 bases unmatched. CDR3 sequence: CAWRAGTGRMNTEAFF. The CDR3 bases are TGTGCCTGGAGGGCCGGGACAGGGAGGATGAACACTGAAGCTTTCTTT.

This clonotype has more than one count but fewer than ten. The CDR3 DNA sequence: TGTGCCAGCTCACCACCGGGACAGTTCTACGAGCAGTACTTC. It encodes CASSPPGQFYEQYF. The V and J genes are TRBV18 and TRBJ2-7; 7 bases are a match to TRBD1. Per the germline V gene, CDR1 is KGHSH and CDR2 is LQKENI. The CDR3 spans 14 residues. V was pared by 0 bases and J by 3 bases, with 2 bases of the junction left unmatched.

This clonotype occurred many times. J is TRBJ2-4 and V is TRBV3-1; D gene uncertain. This CDR3 comprises 14 residues. V was shortened by 0 bases and J by 4 bases, with 7 bases between the two germline ends. In germline, CDR1 is LGHDT, CDR2 YNNKEL (reference sequence). The CDR3 loop reads CASSQEGKKNIQYF. CDR3 DNA sequence: TGTGCCAGCAGCCAAGAGGGCAAGAAAAACATTCAGTACTTC.

This clonotype was detected ten times or more. The J gene is TRBJ2-3, the V gene TRBV20-1; D unresolved. Trimming took off 4 bases at V and 2 bases at J, with 10 bases between the two ends. Germline CDR1 DFQATT, CDR2 SNEGSKA (reference sequence). The CDR3 is 13 amino acids. This CDR3 reads CSANRVSTDTQYF. The CDR3 DNA reads as TGCAGTGCTAATCGGGTCTCCACAGATACGCAGTATTTT.

There are many counts of this clonotype. V and J are TRBV4-1 and TRBJ1-6; D perhaps matches TRBD1 (5 bases). Germline CDR1 is MGHRA and CDR2 is YSYEKL. V lost 0 bases to trimming and J lost 7 bases, with 16 bases between them. The CDR3 runs to 17 residues. The CDR3 DNA reads as TGCGCCAGCAGCCAAGAGGGAAGGACCTGGGGGAATTCACCCCTCCACTTT. Residues: CASSQEGRTWGNSPLHF.

This clonotype was recorded at least ten times. The chain uses TRBV7-2 and TRBJ1-3; D might be TRBD1 (6 bases). Germline-derived CDR1 and CDR2 are SGHTA and FQGNSA. The ends were cut back, 5 bases at V and 4 bases at J, with 15 bases in the middle. The CDR3 sequence is 15 residues long. The CDR3 reads CASSPKSGTGNTIYF. The CDR3 region has the DNA TGTGCCAGCAGCCCTAAATCCGGGACAGGAAACACCATATATTTT. Full variable domain (remainder filled in from reference TRBV7-2 and TRBJ1-3): GAGVSQSPSNKVTEKGKDVELRCDPISGHTALYWYRQSLGQGLEFLIYFQGNSAPDKSGLPSDRFSAERTGGSVSTLTIQRTQQEDSAVYLCASSPKSGTGNTIYFGEGSWLTVV.

This clonotype was counted ten times or more. The chain is built from TRBV7-6 and TRBJ1-2; possible D gene TRBD1, 5 bases. The length of the CDR3 is 17 residues. V gave up 4 bases and J gave up 4 bases, with 22 bases separating them. Germline V gene lookup returns CDR1 SGHVS and CDR2 FNYEAQ. The CDR3 nucleotides are TGTGCCAGCAGCTCCCCGGGTCCAGGGAGGCCCAGCTATGGCTACACCTTC. Translating it yields CASSSPGPGRPSYGYTF.

This clonotype was detected many times. V and J are TRBV10-1 and TRBJ1-1; D gene uncertain. V lost 4 bases, J lost 7 bases, and 13 bases lay in between. Looked up from germline, CDR1 is WNHNN and CDR2 is SYGVQD (reference sequence). The CDR3 is made up of 13 amino acids. CDR3 residues: CASSGSDKIEAFF. CDR3 DNA: TGCGCCAGCAGTGGATCCGATAAGATTGAAGCTTTCTTT.

In this sample, this clonotype turned up many times. The chain employs TRBV30 and TRBJ1-6; D is uncertain. CDR1 and CDR2 from the germline V gene are GTSNPN and SVGIG (reference sequence). V was cut by 3 bases and J by 1 base, with 19 bases left in between. This CDR3 is 18 amino acids long. The CDR3 loop reads CAWRPWIPRVSYNSPLHF. CDR3 DNA sequence: TGTGCCTGGAGACCCTGGATACCGCGGGTATCCTATAATTCACCCCTCCACTTT.

This clonotype was recorded at least ten times. The rearrangement links TRBV10-2 to TRBJ2-1, with a weak D call TRBD2 (7 bases). The CDR3 has 16 amino acids. Germline V gene sequence: CDR1 WSHSY, CDR2 SAAADI. The V gene lost 6 bases and the J gene lost 8 bases, with 23 bases spanning the gap. This chain's CDR3 is CASRPQGRGYLDEQFF. The CDR3 DNA follows: TGCGCCAGCAGGCCCCAGGGGAGGGGATATTTGGATGAGCAGTTCTTC.

The sample holds many counts of this clonotype. The V call is TRBV27, the J call TRBJ2-7; possibly TRBD2 for D (6 bases). The CDR3 sequence is 17 residues long. Germline CDR1 MNHEY, CDR2 SMNVEV (reference sequence). The V gene lost 1 base and the J gene lost 3 bases, with 19 bases spanning the gap. Here the CDR3 reads CASSLYAGQGLNYEQYF. CDR3 nucleotides: TGTGCCAGCAGTTTATACGCGGGGCAGGGATTAAACTACGAGCAGTACTTC.

Comments on this clonotype: A much more abundant neighbour one base away suggests this may be a read error. V and J are TRBV12-3 or TRBV12-4 and TRBJ1-2; D is unclear. This CDR3 spans 14 amino acids. V was clipped by 5 bases and J by 0 bases, with 10 bases between them. CDR3 DNA: TGTGCCAGCAGTGGGAACGGAACTAACTATGGCTACACCTTC. Translation gives CASSGNGTNYGYTF.

This clonotype has at least ten counts. This chain joins TRBV7-9 and TRBJ2-7; TRBD2 matches 16 bases. CDR3 length equals 20 residues. The germline gives CDR1 SEHNR, CDR2 FQNEAQ (reference sequence). V lost 4 bases and J lost 0; bases outside the gene matches: 12. In DNA, the CDR3 is TGTGCCAGCAGCTCAATCCCGGGGACTAGCGGGAGGGCGAGCTCCTACGAGCAGTACTTC. Its protein is CASSSIPGTSGRASSYEQYF.

This clonotype was recorded many times. The rearrangement joins TRBV2 to TRBJ2-7; D is uncertain. Trimming left V 6 bases short and J 5 bases short, with 14 bases between. Germline assignment: CDR1 SNHLY and CDR2 FYNNEI. The CDR3 consists of 13 residues. In nucleotides, the CDR3 is TGTGCCAGCAGCCACACACTCGGACACGAGCAGTACTTC. Translated: CASSHTLGHEQYF.

Many counts were recorded for this clonotype. J is TRBJ1-5 and V is TRBV6-2 or TRBV6-3; D unclear. Germline lookup yields CDR1 MNHEY and CDR2 SVGEGT. The length of the CDR3 is 14 residues. The ends were cut back, 7 bases at V and 5 bases at J, with 15 bases in the middle. The CDR3 region is CASTRPGSDQPQHF. The CDR3 region has the DNA TGTGCCAGCACCCGGCCTGGCTCCGATCAGCCCCAGCATTTT.

This clonotype was counted many times. V gene TRBV7-6 combines with J gene TRBJ1-5, with 8 bases identical to TRBD1. The CDR3 has 15 residues. Germline V gives CDR1 SGHVS, CDR2 FNYEAQ. Trimming removed 5 bases from V and 6 bases from J; junction bases left unmatched: 9. CDR3 sequence (DNA): TGTGCCAGCAGCAAACTCGGACAGGGTCTTCAGCCCCAGCATTTT. This sequence encodes CASSKLGQGLQPQHF.

This clonotype was counted ten times or more. The V gene is TRBV5-6, the J gene TRBJ1-4; D ambiguous. In germline, CDR1 is SGHDT, CDR2 YYEEEE. V was pared by 2 bases and J by 8 bases, with 19 bases between. The CDR3 spans 16 residues. This chain's CDR3 is CASSFVPPRRVEKLFF. The CDR3 bases are TGTGCCAGCAGCTTCGTACCGCCAAGGAGGGTAGAAAAACTGTTTTTT.

In its sample, this clonotype was seen many times. The J gene is TRBJ1-6, the V gene TRBV19, with 7 bases identical to TRBD1. After removal of 7 bases from V and 8 bases from J, the junction contained 8 bases not matched to a gene. This CDR3 has 14 residues. Germline V gene sequence: CDR1 LNHDA, CDR2 SQIVND (reference sequence). This chain's CDR3 is CASKVRGQDSPLHF. For the CDR3, the DNA is TGTGCCAGTAAGGTGAGGGGGCAGGATTCACCCCTCCACTTT.

This clonotype was detected ten times or more. This chain links TRBV24-1 with TRBJ1-1; D gene uncertain. V lost 4 bases and J lost 10, with 15 bases in between. Germline V gene sequence: CDR1 KGHDR, CDR2 SFDVKD. The CDR3 consists of 13 residues. The CDR3 nucleotides read TGTGCCACCAGTGACTACGACGCCAACGGAGCTTTCTTT. Its translation: CATSDYDANGAFF.

This clonotype was detected many times. This chain connects TRBV19 to TRBJ2-2; maybe TRBD1 (5 bases). The germline gives CDR1 LNHDA, CDR2 SQIVND (reference sequence). There are 16 residues in the CDR3. Trimming took 4 bases from V and 1 from J, leaving 13 bases between them. CDR3 sequence reads: CASSRSTGLNTGELFF. The CDR3 bases are TGTGCCAGTAGTAGGTCAACAGGCCTGAACACCGGGGAGCTGTTTTTT.

The chain carries TRBV7-9 and TRBJ1-2; D is possibly TRBD1 (5 bases). Germline assignment: CDR1 SEHNR and CDR2 FQNEAQ (reference sequence). The CDR3 runs 10 residues. V dropped 8 bases and J dropped 10 bases, with 11 bases sitting between them. The CDR3 loop is CASPMGDYTF. The CDR3 coding sequence is TGTGCCAGCCCTATGGGGGACTACACCTTC.